Sequencing of this T cell receptor (beta chain) was carried out in a study of T cell responses to AZD1222 COVID-19 vaccine. The germline gives CDR1 LNHDA, CDR2 SQIVND (reference sequence). The CDR3 runs to 15 residues. With 5 bases removed from V and 0 bases from J, the gap between germline ends came to 11 bases. Concerning this clone itself: No antigen is known for it.

Broader study findings: Donors in the cohort were predominantly white British and more often female, and clonal diversity was possibly underestimated. Spike-specific TCR depth and breadth grew after two AZD1222 doses. Across spike, vaccine-associated CD4 TCRs were found, dominant at 160-218 and 743-854.

Some clones are missing from TCRdb's copy, which holds only in-frame ones; the method was immunoSEQ multiplex PCR. The sample lists 150,000 or so clones; 70% to 90% were seen once. The chain couples TRBV19 to TRBJ2-4; D unclear. This material consisted of peripheral blood, taken on day 0 of AZD1222 vaccination. This TCR came from an adult in good health. The CDR3 protein is CASSFPGIAKNIQYF. The CDR3 DNA is TGTGCCAGTAGTTTCCCTGGGATAGCCAAAAACATTCAGTACTTC. The full variable domain, rest sourced from reference TRBV19 and TRBJ2-4, is DGGITQSPKYLFRKEGQNVTLSCEQNLNHDAMYWYRQDPGQGLRLIYYSQIVNDFQKGDIAEGYSVSREKKESFPLTVTSAQKNPTAFYLCASSFPGIAKNIQYFGAGTRLSVL.